Below are 19 T cell receptor beta chains sequenced from a single sample in a study of post-analysis software for immune sequencing data. cDNA libraries of TCR beta carried unique molecular identifiers. One entry per CDR3 protein results from TCRdb running MiXCR on the PCR reads. This sample has around 150,000 distinct CDR3 sequences, with around 34% found just once. Material: blood, obtained after autologous hematopoietic stem cell transplantation. The source of these receptors is a girl aged 10 to 17 with multiple sclerosis.

This chain uses TRBV24-1 with TRBJ2-5; 7 nucleotides align to TRBD2. The CDR3 has 18 amino acids. The germline gives CDR1 KGHDR, CDR2 SFDVKD. J was trimmed by 2 bases and V by 4 bases; bases with no gene match: 15. CDR3 loop: CATSDPPGGSILQETQYF. CDR3 in DNA: TGTGCCACCAGTGACCCCCCGGGAGGATCTATACTACAAGAGACCCAGTACTTC.

This clonotype has a handful of counts. The chain recombines TRBV15 with TRBJ2-7; 10 bases align to TRBD2. The CDR3 runs 20 residues. V gave up 5 bases and J gave up 0 bases; unmatched junction bases: 19. Per the germline V gene, CDR1 is LNHNV and CDR2 is YYDKDF (reference sequence). The CDR3, as DNA: TGTGCCACCAGCGTTTCTAGCGGGAGATTTCTTTCACTTAGCTCCTACGAGCAGTACTTC. Protein: CATSVSSGRFLSLSSYEQYF.

In the case of this clonotype: One end of the junction is discordant with germline, which a read error may explain. The CDR3 DNA reads TGTGCCAACAGTCCCGGAGAACCCACAGATACGCAGTATTTT. Encoded protein: CANSPGEPTDTQYF. This rearrangement joins TRBV6-2 or TRBV6-3 to TRBJ2-3, with D unclear. The CDR3 runs 14 residues. Germline V gives CDR1 MNHEY, CDR2 SVGEGT.

This chain links TRBV20-1 with TRBJ1-5; TRBD1 matches 9 bases. The CDR3 length is 14 residues. Germline V gene sequence: CDR1 DFQATT, CDR2 SNEGSKA (reference sequence). Losses at the gene ends were 6 bases for V and 1 base for J; bases not matched to a gene: 4. Here the CDR3 DNA reads TGCAGTGCAATACAGGGGGCGAGCAATCAGCCCCAGCATTTT. This codes for CSAIQGASNQPQHF.

This clonotype was seen a few times. J is TRBJ2-7 and V is TRBV6-2 or TRBV6-3, with TRBD1 as a possible D gene (5 bases). CDR3 length: 16 residues. Per the germline V gene, CDR1 is MNHEY and CDR2 is SVGEGT. Trimming took 2 bases from V and 0 from J, leaving 14 bases between them. CDR3 nucleotide sequence: TGTGCCAGCAGTTACAACAGGATGACAGCCTCCTACGAGCAGTACTTC. Protein: CASSYNRMTASYEQYF.

This clonotype has only a few counts. This chain connects TRBV29-1 to TRBJ1-1, with unresolved D. Trimming stripped 7 bases from V and 4 bases from J, with 13 bases between. The germline CDR1 and CDR2 sequences are SQVTM and ANQGSEA. The CDR3 is 12 residues long. CDR3 region: CSASHRATEAFF. The CDR3 DNA sequence: TGCAGCGCCTCACACCGGGCCACTGAAGCTTTCTTT.

The rearrangement uses TRBV4-2 and TRBJ2-1; D not certain. Germline V gives CDR1 LGHNA, CDR2 YNFKEQ. CDR3 length equals 16 residues. Trimming took off 4 bases at V and 2 bases at J, with 15 bases between the two ends. CDR3 coding DNA: TGTGCCAGCAGCCTATACTTGGCCACTACCTACAATGAGCAGTTCTTC. It yields the protein CASSLYLATTYNEQFF.

This chain connects TRBV6-5 to TRBJ2-7; 8 bases match TRBD1. The DNA end lines up better with TRBJ2-5; the J call may be wrong. The CDR3 runs to 15 residues. Germline V lookup: CDR1 MNHEY, CDR2 SVGAGI. The chain's CDR3 is CASSYHAGGKETQYF. The DNA of the CDR3 is TGTGCCAGCAGTTACCACGCAGGGGGCAAGGAGACCCAGTACTTC.

With respect to this clonotype: Mismatch with germline at one junction end may stem from a read error. CDR3 in amino acids: CASTQGMNTEAFF. CDR3 sequence (DNA): TGCGCCAGCACCCAGGGGATGAACACTGAAGCTTTCTTT. The chain joins TRBV11-1 to TRBJ1-1; D might be TRBD1 (6 bases). This CDR3 is built from 13 residues. The germline V gene has CDR1 SGHAT and CDR2 FQDESV (reference sequence). The full variable domain, rest sourced from reference TRBV11-1 and TRBJ1-1, is EAEVAQSPRYKITEKSQAVAFWCDPISGHATLYWYRQILGQGPELLVQFQDESVVDDSQLPKDRFSAERLKGVDSTLKIQPAELGDSAMYLCASTQGMNTEAFFGQGTRLTVV.

This clonotype was picked up a small number of times. The chain employs TRBV20-1 and TRBJ1-2; no clear D. Germline V gene lookup returns CDR1 DFQATT and CDR2 SNEGSKA (reference sequence). V was clipped by 3 bases and J by 0 bases, with 8 bases between them. The CDR3 is made up of 13 amino acids. CDR3 region: CSASRETNYGYTF. The CDR3 DNA sequence: TGCAGTGCTAGCCGGGAGACTAACTATGGCTACACCTTC.

This clonotype was seen only a few times. This chain links TRBV29-1 with TRBJ2-5; D may be TRBD2 (7 bases). V lost 5 bases to trimming and J lost 7 bases, with 20 bases between them. Germline CDR1 is SQVTM and CDR2 is ANQGSEA. The CDR3 runs 14 residues. The CDR3, as DNA: TGCAGCGTTCCCGATCCGTACAGGGAGGGGACCCAGTACTTC. This gives the protein CSVPDPYREGTQYF. The entire variable domain, with the rest obtained from reference TRBV29-1 and TRBJ2-5, is as follows: SAVISQKPSRDICQRGTSLTIQCQVDSQVTMMFWYRQQPGQSLTLIATANQGSEATYESGFVIDKFPISRPNLTFSTLTVSNMSPEDSSIYLCSVPDPYREGTQYFGPGTRLLVL.

The chain employs TRBV5-1 and TRBJ2-7; D may be TRBD1 (5 bases). The CDR3 loop spans 14 amino acids. Germline values: CDR1 SGHRS, CDR2 YFSETQ. Trimming pared 4 bases from V and 0 bases from J, leaving 11 bases between. The CDR3 reads CASSADNPSYEQYF. As DNA, the CDR3 is TGCGCCAGCAGCGCGGACAATCCCTCCTACGAGCAGTACTTC. The full variable domain, in which reference TRBV5-1 and TRBJ2-7 provide the parts outside the CDR3, is KAGVTQTPRYLIKTRGQQVTLSCSPISGHRSVSWYQQTPGQGLQFLFEYFSETQRNKGNFPGRFSGRQFSNSRSEMNVSTLELGDSALYLCASSADNPSYEQYFGPGTRLTVT.

CDR3 DNA: TGTGCCAGCAGCGAGAGGCCCCCGACAGCGGGAACCTACGAGCAGTACTTC. Translated, it gives CASSERPPTAGTYEQYF. This chain uses TRBV9 with TRBJ2-5, with TRBD2 matching over 7 bases. Judging by the DNA end, TRBJ2-7 fits better; the J call may be wrong. The germline V gene has CDR1 SGDLS and CDR2 YYNGEE. This CDR3 comprises 17 residues.

The chain links TRBV6-5 to TRBJ2-5; a weak D match, TRBD1 (6 bases). V shed 6 bases and J shed 0 bases, with 11 bases lying between them. Germline lookup yields CDR1 MNHEY and CDR2 SVGAGI. The CDR3 covers 14 residues. The CDR3 spells CASSPTGNQETQYF. CDR3 DNA: TGTGCCAGCAGCCCTACAGGGAACCAAGAGACCCAGTACTTC.

The rearrangement links TRBV28 to TRBJ2-2, with D possibly called TRBD1 or TRBD2 (6 bases each). Germline loops: CDR1 MDHEN, CDR2 SYDVKM. This CDR3 has 14 residues. V was trimmed by 7 bases and J by 0 bases, leaving 9 bases between them. The CDR3 loop is CASKGGANTGELFF. The DNA of the CDR3 is TGTGCCAGCAAGGGGGGCGCGAACACCGGGGAGCTGTTTTTT.

The chain is built from TRBV29-1 and TRBJ1-4, with D possibly matching TRBD1 (5 bases). This CDR3 spans 13 amino acids. The germline gives CDR1 SQVTM, CDR2 ANQGSEA. V dropped 4 bases and J dropped 8 bases, with 14 bases sitting between them. CDR3 nucleotides: TGCAGCGTTGGAGCCGGACCAGGGGAAAAACTGTTTTTT. Amino acid sequence: CSVGAGPGEKLFF.

The V and J genes are TRBV13 and TRBJ2-5; 12 bases are a match to TRBD2. The CDR3 extends over 16 amino acids. Germline lookup yields CDR1 PRHDT and CDR2 FYEKMQ (reference sequence). V trimming: 5 bases; J trimming: 6 bases; junction bases outside the gene matches: 10. CDR3 loop: CASSTRTSGIGKTQYF. CDR3 nucleotides: TGTGCCAGCAGCACCAGGACTAGCGGGATTGGTAAGACCCAGTACTTC.

The V call is TRBV11-2, the J call TRBJ1-2; D is uncertain. This CDR3 comprises 13 residues. Germline V gene sequence: CDR1 SGHAT, CDR2 FQNNGV. Trimming stripped 6 bases from V and 7 bases from J, with 15 bases between. The CDR3 reads CASSKPGDFGYTF. The CDR3 nucleotides are TGTGCCAGCAGTAAACCAGGAGACTTTGGCTACACCTTC. The full variable domain, with the rest looked up from reference TRBV11-2 and TRBJ1-2, is EAGVAQSPRYKIIEKRQSVAFWCNPISGHATLYWYQQILGQGPKLLIQFQNNGVVDDSQLPKDRFSAERLKGVDSTLKIQPAKLEDSAVYLCASSKPGDFGYTFGSGTRLTVV.

This clonotype was picked up many times. The chain uses TRBV4-3 and TRBJ2-7; TRBD1 is a possible D gene (7 bases). Trimming removed 4 bases from V and 6 bases from J, with 13 bases in between. CDR3 size: 13 residues. The germline V gene encodes CDR1 LGHNA and CDR2 YSLEER. CDR3 DNA: TGCGCCAGCAGCCTGGCGGAGGGGGCCGAGCAGTACTTC. Translation gives CASSLAEGAEQYF.